This T cell receptor (beta chain) is drawn from a study of response to subunit inactivated influenza vaccine. Study findings and constraints: Authors suggested few new T cells are recruited by each seasonal influenza vaccination.

This clonotype was picked up many times. Its antigen is not identified. CDR1 and CDR2 (germline): LGHNA, YSLEER. The CDR3 runs to 17 residues. J lost 2 bases, V lost 1 base, and 8 bases had no gene match. TCRdb reprocessed the RT-PCR reads via MiXCR and lists one record per CDR3 protein. The profile covers 150,000 to 200,000 distinct CDR3 sequences, with about a tenth appearing a single time and over 10% taken by the ten largest. The sequenced sample was non-naive T cells sorted from PBMCs, obtained 45 days after vaccination. The sequence was obtained from a man between 50 and 59 years old who received an inactivated influenza vaccine. The chain carries TRBV4-3 and TRBJ2-7; TRBD2 aligns across 10 bases. CDR3 amino acids: CASSQVASGSIPYEQYF. As DNA, the CDR3 is TGCGCCAGCAGCCAAGTGGCTAGCGGGAGTATCCCCTACGAGCAGTACTTC.